These 25 T cell receptor beta chains were sequenced from one sample in a study of T cells in Graves' hyperthyroidism and ophthalmopathy (dated by TCRdb to about 2019). The method was multiplex PCR. The sequencer listed for this sample is Illumina HiSeq 2000. Amplification of TCR beta CDR3 regions was carried out from RNA transcripts. A first-round RT-PCR of the TCR CDR3 used the HTBI primer set with the Qiagen OneStep RT-PCR kit. TCRdb reprocessing: public reads trimmed at Q25 with fastp, clones called with MiXCR, in-frame beta chains kept. Identical CDR3 proteins give one entry, which carries the most common genes and DNA. The sample table lists 560,000 or so distinct CDR3 sequences, under 60% of them with a count of one. Together, the top ten hold roughly 8.2% of the sample. The specimen sequenced was peripheral blood or thyroid tissue (not recorded which). The source is a young woman with Graves' hyperthyroidism. Donor details come from another sample of the same person, matched by shared clones.

The chain recombines TRBV7-8 with TRBJ1-6, with TRBD1 matching over 10 bases. The CDR3 length is 17 residues. Germline V gene lookup returns CDR1 SGHVS and CDR2 FQNEAQ. With 1 base clipped from V and 1 base from J, the junction kept 1 base outside the gene matches. The CDR3 is CASSLGQGASYNSPLHF. The CDR3 DNA reads as TGTGCCAGCAGCTTAGGACAGGGGGCTTCCTATAATTCACCCCTCCACTTT.

This clonotype came up a few times. This sequence joins TRBV11-3 and TRBJ2-5; TRBD1 is a possible D gene (6 bases). This CDR3 is built from 13 residues. Trimming left V 5 bases short and J 3 bases short, with 10 bases between. Germline V gives CDR1 SGHNT, CDR2 YENEEA. This chain's CDR3 is CASSRDTKETQYF. The CDR3 bases are TGTGCCAGCAGCCGGGACACTAAAGAGACCCAGTACTTC.

The rearrangement joins TRBV2 to TRBJ1-5; D ambiguous. With 5 bases removed from V and 9 bases from J, the gap between germline ends came to 11 bases. This CDR3 spans 12 amino acids. The germline V gene has CDR1 SNHLY and CDR2 FYNNEI. The DNA for the CDR3 is TGTGCCAGCAGTCCCGAAGCGGGGCCCCAGCATTTT. This translates into CASSPEAGPQHF.

This rearrangement joins TRBV29-1 to TRBJ2-7; no definite D call. CDR3 length: 14 residues. V was shortened by 4 bases and J by 6 bases, with 19 bases between the two germline ends. The V gene's germline CDR1 is SQVTM and CDR2 ANQGSEA. The CDR3 region has the DNA TGCAGCGTTGCTCGCCTATCGGGCCTGGGCGAGCAGTACTTC. It yields the protein CSVARLSGLGEQYF.

Remarks on this clonotype: The junction differs from germline at one of its ends, possibly a read error. The chain has TRBV7-8 and TRBJ1-1; D remains unclear. The CDR3 runs to 12 residues. CDR1 is SGHVS and CDR2 is FQNEAQ in the germline V gene. The CDR3 nucleotides are TGTGCTAGCACGGACGGGAACACTGAAGCTTTCTTT. The encoded protein is CASTDGNTEAFF.

The chain is built from TRBV7-8 and TRBJ1-2; no firm D call. V was trimmed by 4 bases and J by 0 bases, leaving 15 bases between them. Germline loops: CDR1 SGHVS, CDR2 FQNEAQ. CDR3 length: 16 residues. CDR3 protein: CASSSATGHPNYGYTF. CDR3 in DNA: TGTGCCAGCAGCTCGGCGACGGGCCATCCTAACTATGGCTACACCTTC.

The chain joins TRBV25-1 to TRBJ2-2; perhaps TRBD2 as D (6 bases). Trimming pared 6 bases from V and 5 bases from J, leaving 16 bases between. The CDR3 runs 15 residues. The germline V gene encodes CDR1 MGHDK and CDR2 SYGVNS. The DNA for the CDR3 is TGTGCCAGCAGCCCATTTGGAGGGGAGACCGGGGAGCTGTTTTTT. This translates into CASSPFGGETGELFF.

In this sample, this clonotype turned up many times. V and J are TRBV19 and TRBJ1-1, with a weak D call TRBD1 (5 bases). This CDR3 has 14 residues. V was trimmed by 3 bases and J by 5 bases, leaving 13 bases between them. The V gene's germline CDR1 is LNHDA and CDR2 SQIVND (reference sequence). In DNA form, the CDR3 reads TGTGCCAGTAGTATGTTGCGTGAGGGGACTGAAGCTTTCTTT. Translation gives CASSMLREGTEAFF. The entire variable domain, with the rest obtained from reference TRBV19 and TRBJ1-1, is as follows: DGGITQSPKYLFRKEGQNVTLSCEQNLNHDAMYWYRQDPGQGLRLIYYSQIVNDFQKGDIAEGYSVSREKKESFPLTVTSAQKNPTAFYLCASSMLREGTEAFFGQGTRLTVV.

This clonotype was recorded many times. Written as DNA, the CDR3 is TGCAGCGTGCCCGGGACAGCCTCCTACGAGCAGTACTTC. Translated, it gives CSVPGTASYEQYF. V is TRBV29-1 and J is TRBJ2-7, with 7 bases identical to TRBD1. CDR3 length equals 13 residues. CDR1 and CDR2 from the germline V gene are SQVTM and ANQGSEA. Trimming took 6 bases from V and 0 from J; bases not matched to a gene: 5.

About this clonotype itself: This may be a read error: a much more frequent sequence differs by one nucleotide. The V call is TRBV15, the J call TRBJ2-7; tentatively, D is TRBD2 (5 bases). This CDR3 is 15 amino acids long. Germline CDR1 is LNHNV and CDR2 is YYDKDF (reference sequence). CDR3: CATSGELLGAYEQYF. For the CDR3, the DNA is TGTGCCACCAGCGGAGAGCTACTAGGAGCCTACGAGCAGTACTTC.

Concerning this clonotype: Possible read error: a much larger clone is one base away. The V call is TRBV7-6, the J call TRBJ2-7, with TRBD1 matching over 8 bases. Germline values: CDR1 SGHVS, CDR2 FNYEAQ. This CDR3 has 12 amino acids. V lost 10 bases to trimming and J lost 5 bases; unmatched junction nucleotides: 7. CDR3 nucleotide sequence: TGTGCCAACAGTTGGACAGGGCACGAGCAGTACTTC. This encodes CANSWTGHEQYF.

This clonotype was observed a handful of times. The chain couples TRBV20-1 to TRBJ2-7; TRBD1 or TRBD2 may be the D gene (5 bases each). V lost 4 bases to trimming and J lost 2 bases, with 24 bases between them. Germline loops: CDR1 DFQATT, CDR2 SNEGSKA (reference sequence). The CDR3 length is 17 residues. The CDR3 bases are TGCAGTGCTAAGAGAGGGGATGGGGGTGGATGGCCCTACGAGCAGTACTTC. Its translation: CSAKRGDGGGWPYEQYF.

This clonotype was counted only a few times. This sequence joins TRBV5-1 and TRBJ1-2, with unresolved D. The CDR3 covers 13 residues. Germline CDR1 and CDR2: SGHRS and YFSETQ. V gave up 3 bases and J gave up 8 bases, with 14 bases separating them. CDR3: CASSSDGRTGYTF. The CDR3 DNA reads as TGCGCCAGCAGCTCTGACGGTCGAACGGGCTACACCTTC.

With regard to this clonotype: One end of the junction fails to match germline, which may point to a read error. V is TRBV19 and J is TRBJ2-7, with 10 bases that match TRBD2. The CDR3 has 15 residues. CDR1 LNHDA and CDR2 SQIVND come from the germline V gene (reference sequence). The CDR3 DNA follows: TGTGCCAGTAGTCCGGGGACTAGCGCGTCCTACGAGCAGTGCTTC. This sequence encodes CASSPGTSASYEQCF.

The chain carries TRBV7-8 and TRBJ1-5; D unclear. The CDR3 runs 14 residues. V dropped 5 bases and J dropped 3 bases, with 11 bases sitting between them. Germline CDR1 is SGHVS and CDR2 is FQNEAQ. Written as DNA, the CDR3 is TGTGCCAGCAGCCCTCAGGCGAACAATCAGCCCCAGCATTTT. Translated: CASSPQANNQPQHF.

For this clonotype: Being one base from a much bigger clone, this may be a read error. This chain links TRBV29-1 with TRBJ2-7; unclear D gene. Germline V gene data show CDR1 as SQVTM and CDR2 as ANQGSEA. The CDR3 is made up of 14 amino acids. CDR3 DNA: TGCAGCGTTGGCTGGTTCGAACCAAGATACGGGCAGTACTTC. Translation gives CSVGWFEPRYGQYF.

This clonotype came up a few times. The rearrangement links TRBV20-1 to TRBJ2-7, with D tentatively TRBD1 (5 bases). Germline V lookup: CDR1 DFQATT, CDR2 SNEGSKA (reference sequence). CDR3 size: 14 residues. The V and J ends lost 4 bases and 2 bases respectively, with 15 bases between them. The CDR3 bases are TGCAGTGCTATATACCGGGCAGGGACCTACGAGCAGTACTTC. It translates to CSAIYRAGTYEQYF.

The chain carries TRBV20-1 and TRBJ2-7; the D is unclear. The CDR3 is made up of 17 amino acids. V was cut by 0 bases and J by 6 bases, with 24 bases left in between. CDR1 is DFQATT and CDR2 is SNEGSKA in the germline V gene (reference sequence). CDR3 coding DNA: TGCAGTGCTAGAGATCTAACCGGTAACGGGCCGACTCTCGAGCAGTACTTC. As protein: CSARDLTGNGPTLEQYF.

Notes on this clonotype: It may be a read error: a sequence one base away is much more abundant. The V and J genes are TRBV24-1 and TRBJ1-5; TRBD1 might be the D (5 bases). Germline assignment: CDR1 KGHDR and CDR2 SFDVKD. The V end was cut by 4 bases, the J end by 4 bases, with 13 bases between. The CDR3 length is 15 residues. DNA of the CDR3: TGTGCCACCAGTGACGGCCCAGGGCGAAATCAGCCCCAGCATTTT. Translation gives CATSDGPGRNQPQHF.

The genes are TRBV14 and TRBJ2-7, with 10 nucleotides matching TRBD1. V trimming: 1 base; J trimming: 3 bases; junction bases outside the gene matches: 6. Germline values: CDR1 SGHDN, CDR2 FVKESK. This CDR3 is built from 16 residues. The CDR3 reads CASSQAPGQGDYEQYF. For the CDR3, the DNA is TGTGCCAGCAGCCAAGCCCCTGGACAGGGGGACTACGAGCAGTACTTC.

This chain links TRBV2 with TRBJ1-5; D ambiguous. The CDR3 has 12 amino acids. V dropped 5 bases and J dropped 3 bases, with 5 bases sitting between them. Germline loops: CDR1 SNHLY, CDR2 FYNNEI. For the CDR3, the DNA is TGTGCCAGCAGTCCTCCCAATCAGCCCCAGCATTTT. It codes for CASSPPNQPQHF.

This clonotype showed up just a few times. The chain employs TRBV6-1 and TRBJ1-1; tentatively, D is TRBD1 (5 bases). Germline CDR1 and CDR2: MNHNS and SASEGT. V lost 1 base and J lost 5, with 11 bases in between. CDR3 length: 14 amino acids. The CDR3 sequence: CASSEDPGMTEAFF. The CDR3, as DNA: TGTGCCAGCAGTGAAGATCCAGGGATGACTGAAGCTTTCTTT.

The rearrangement links TRBV15 to TRBJ2-3; TRBD1 matches 8 bases. From germline, CDR1 is LNHNV and CDR2 YYDKDF (reference sequence). V shed 0 bases, J shed 11 bases, and the junction held 10 bases outside the gene matches. CDR3 length: 15 amino acids. The CDR3, as DNA: TGTGCCACCAGCAGAGATGGACAGGGTGCCGATGAGCAGTATTTT. Its translation is CATSRDGQGADEQYF. Full variable domain (rest looked up from reference TRBV15 and TRBJ2-3): DAMVIQNPRYQVTQFGKPVTLSCSQTLNHNVMYWYQQKSSQAPKLLFHYYDKDFNNEADTPDNFQSRRPNTSFCFLDIRSPGLGDTAMYLCATSRDGQGADEQYFGPGTRLTVL.

This clonotype showed up just a few times. V and J are TRBV5-1 and TRBJ2-7, with D perhaps matching TRBD2 (5 bases). V lost 7 bases and J 9 bases, leaving 17 bases between the germline ends. This CDR3 is 12 amino acids long. Per germline, CDR1 SGHRS and CDR2 YFSETQ. The CDR3, as DNA: TGCGCCAGCTTATCGGGAACCGGGGTGCAGTACTTC. It encodes CASLSGTGVQYF.

V gene TRBV2 combines with J gene TRBJ2-2; 7 bases agree with TRBD1. Unmatched junction bases numbered 3, after V lost 5 bases and J lost 0 bases. CDR1 SNHLY and CDR2 FYNNEI come from the germline V gene. This CDR3 is built from 15 residues. CDR3 sequence (DNA): TGTGCCAGCAGTCCGGGACAGACGAACACCGGGGAGCTGTTTTTT. Protein sequence: CASSPGQTNTGELFF.